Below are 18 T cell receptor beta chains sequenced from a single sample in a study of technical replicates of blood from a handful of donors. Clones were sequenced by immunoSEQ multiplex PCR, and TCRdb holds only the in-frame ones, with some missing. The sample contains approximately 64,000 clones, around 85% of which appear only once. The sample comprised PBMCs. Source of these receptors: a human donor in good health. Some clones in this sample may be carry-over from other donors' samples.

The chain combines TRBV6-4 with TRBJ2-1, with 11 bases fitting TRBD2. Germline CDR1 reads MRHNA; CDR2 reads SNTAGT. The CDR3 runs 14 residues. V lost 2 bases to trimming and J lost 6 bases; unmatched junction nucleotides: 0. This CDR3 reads CASSDGTSGNEQFF. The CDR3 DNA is TGTGCCAGCAGTGACGGGACTAGCGGCAATGAGCAGTTCTTC.

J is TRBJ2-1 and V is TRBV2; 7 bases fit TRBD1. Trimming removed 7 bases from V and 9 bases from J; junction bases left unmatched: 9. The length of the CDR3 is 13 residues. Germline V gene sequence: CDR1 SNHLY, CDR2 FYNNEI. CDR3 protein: CASNGGQVGEQFF. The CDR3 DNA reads TGTGCCAGCAACGGAGGACAGGTCGGTGAGCAGTTCTTC.

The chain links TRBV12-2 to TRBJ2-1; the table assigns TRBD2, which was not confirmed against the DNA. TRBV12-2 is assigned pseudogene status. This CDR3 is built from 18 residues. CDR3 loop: CASRLPAQERGGDNEQFF. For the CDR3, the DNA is TGTGCAAGTCGCTTACCCGCCCAAGAGCGGGGGGGTGACAATGAGCAGTTCTTC.

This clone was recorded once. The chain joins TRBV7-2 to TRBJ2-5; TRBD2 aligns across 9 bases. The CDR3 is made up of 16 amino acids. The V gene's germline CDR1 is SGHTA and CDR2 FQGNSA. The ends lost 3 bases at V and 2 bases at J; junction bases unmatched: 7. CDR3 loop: CASSFSRLAAQETQYF. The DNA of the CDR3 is TGTGCCAGCAGCTTCTCTCGACTAGCGGCACAAGAGACCCAGTACTTC.

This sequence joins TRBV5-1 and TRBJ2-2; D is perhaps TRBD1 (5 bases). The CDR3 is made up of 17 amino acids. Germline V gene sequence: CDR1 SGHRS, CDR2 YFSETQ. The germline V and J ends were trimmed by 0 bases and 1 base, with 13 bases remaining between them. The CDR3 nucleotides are TGCGCCAGCAGCTTGGTGGCAGGGCCCATGAACACCGGGGAGCTGTTTTTT. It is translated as CASSLVAGPMNTGELFF.

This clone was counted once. CDR3 nucleotide sequence: TGTGCCAGCAGCCCCTGGGAGATCCCAGATACGCAGTATTTT. Translated: CASSPWEIPDTQYF. The chain combines TRBV14 with TRBJ2-3; possible D gene TRBD2, 5 bases. Trimming cost V 4 bases and J 4 bases, with 12 bases left between them. The CDR3 sequence is 14 residues long. CDR1 SGHDN and CDR2 FVKESK come from the germline V gene.

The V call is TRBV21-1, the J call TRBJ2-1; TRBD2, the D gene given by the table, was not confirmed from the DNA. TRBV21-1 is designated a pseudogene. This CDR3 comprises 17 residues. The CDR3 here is CASSNVYAGLGYNEQFF. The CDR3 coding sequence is TGTGCCAGCAGCAACGTTTACGCTGGACTAGGCTACAATGAGCAGTTCTTC.

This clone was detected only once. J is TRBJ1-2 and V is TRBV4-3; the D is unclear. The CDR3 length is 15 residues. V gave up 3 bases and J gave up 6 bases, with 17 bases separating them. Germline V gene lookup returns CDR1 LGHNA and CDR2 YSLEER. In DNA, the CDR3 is TGCGCCAGCAGCCAGGAAGGACGGGATACGGATGGCTACACCTTC. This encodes CASSQEGRDTDGYTF.

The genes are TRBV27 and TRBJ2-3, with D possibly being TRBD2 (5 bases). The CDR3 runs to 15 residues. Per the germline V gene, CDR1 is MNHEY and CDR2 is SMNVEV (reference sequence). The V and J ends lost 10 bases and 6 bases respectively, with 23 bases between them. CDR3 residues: CATAGQIRNSDTQYF. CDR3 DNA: TGTGCCACCGCGGGCCAGATCCGTAACTCCGATACGCAGTATTTT.

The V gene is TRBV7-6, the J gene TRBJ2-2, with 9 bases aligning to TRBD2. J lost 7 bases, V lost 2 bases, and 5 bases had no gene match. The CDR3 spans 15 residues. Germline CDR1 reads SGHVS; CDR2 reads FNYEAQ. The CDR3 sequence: CASSLFSGSDGELFF. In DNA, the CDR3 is TGTGCCAGCAGCTTATTTAGCGGGAGTGACGGGGAGCTGTTTTTT.

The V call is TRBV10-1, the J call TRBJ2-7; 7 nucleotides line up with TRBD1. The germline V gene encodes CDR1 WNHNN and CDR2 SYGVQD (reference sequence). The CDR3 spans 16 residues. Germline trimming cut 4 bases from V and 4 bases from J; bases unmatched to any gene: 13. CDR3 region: CASSAQAGTAKYEQYF. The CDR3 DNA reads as TGCGCCAGCAGTGCCCAAGCCGGGACAGCCAAATACGAGCAGTACTTC.

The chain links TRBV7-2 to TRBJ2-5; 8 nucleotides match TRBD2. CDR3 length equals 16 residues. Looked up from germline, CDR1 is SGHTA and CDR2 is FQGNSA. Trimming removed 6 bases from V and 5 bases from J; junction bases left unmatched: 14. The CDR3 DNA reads TGTGCCAGCAGTCAGGAGGGACGGGGGGGCCGTGAGACCCAGTACTTC. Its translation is CASSQEGRGGRETQYF. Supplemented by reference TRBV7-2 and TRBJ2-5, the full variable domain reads GAGVSQSPSNKVTEKGKDVELRCDPISGHTALYWYRQSLGQGLEFLIYFQGNSAPDKSGLPSDRFSAERTGGSVSTLTIQRTQQEDSAVYLCASSQEGRGGRETQYFGPGTRLLVL.

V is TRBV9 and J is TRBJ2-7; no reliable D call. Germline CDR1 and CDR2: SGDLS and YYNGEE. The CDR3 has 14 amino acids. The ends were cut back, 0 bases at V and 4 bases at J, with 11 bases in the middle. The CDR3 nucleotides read TGTGCCAGCAGCGTAGAAGCCTTTCCGTACGAGCAGTACTTC. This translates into CASSVEAFPYEQYF.

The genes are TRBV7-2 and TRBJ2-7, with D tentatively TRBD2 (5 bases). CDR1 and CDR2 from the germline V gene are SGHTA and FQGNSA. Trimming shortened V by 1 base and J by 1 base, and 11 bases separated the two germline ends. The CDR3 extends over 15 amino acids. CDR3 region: CASSLVGGKSYEQYF. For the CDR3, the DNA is TGTGCCAGCAGCTTAGTTGGAGGAAAGTCCTACGAGCAGTACTTC.

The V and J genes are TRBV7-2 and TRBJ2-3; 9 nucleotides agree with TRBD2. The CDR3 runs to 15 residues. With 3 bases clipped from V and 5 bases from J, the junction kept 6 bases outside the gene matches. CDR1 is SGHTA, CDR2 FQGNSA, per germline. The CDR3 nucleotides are TGTGCCAGCAGCTTGCTGGGACTAGCTAAAGATACGCAGTATTTT. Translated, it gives CASSLLGLAKDTQYF. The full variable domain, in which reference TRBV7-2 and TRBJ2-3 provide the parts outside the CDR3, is GAGVSQSPSNKVTEKGKDVELRCDPISGHTALYWYRQSLGQGLEFLIYFQGNSAPDKSGLPSDRFSAERTGGSVSTLTIQRTQQEDSAVYLCASSLLGLAKDTQYFGPGTRLTVL.

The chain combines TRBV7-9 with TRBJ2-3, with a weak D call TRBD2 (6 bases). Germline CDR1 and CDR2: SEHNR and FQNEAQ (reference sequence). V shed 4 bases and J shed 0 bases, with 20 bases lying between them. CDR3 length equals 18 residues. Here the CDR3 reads CASSSQMAVGGSTDTQYF. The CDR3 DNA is TGTGCCAGCAGCTCCCAAATGGCCGTCGGGGGAAGCACAGATACGCAGTATTTT. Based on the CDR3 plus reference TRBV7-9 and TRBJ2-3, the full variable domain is DTGVSQNPRHKITKRGQNVTFRCDPISEHNRLYWYRQTLGQGPEFLTYFQNEAQLEKSRLLSDRFSAERPKGSFSTLEIQRTEQGDSAMYLCASSSQMAVGGSTDTQYFGPGTRLTVL.

CDR3 sequence reads: CASSPAGDINYGYTF. CDR3 bases: TGTGCCAGCTCACCAGCTGGGGACATCAACTATGGCTACACCTTC. V gene TRBV18 combines with J gene TRBJ1-2, with a tentative D call TRBD1 (6 bases). This CDR3 region has 15 residues. V lost 2 bases to trimming and J lost 2 bases, with 12 bases between them. The V gene's germline CDR1 is KGHSH and CDR2 LQKENI.

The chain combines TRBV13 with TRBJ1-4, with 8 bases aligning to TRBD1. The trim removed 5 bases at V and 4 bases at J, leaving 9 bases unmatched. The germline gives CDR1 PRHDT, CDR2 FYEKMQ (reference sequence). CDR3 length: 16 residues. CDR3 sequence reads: CASSRKTGGYNEKLFF. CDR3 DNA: TGTGCCAGCAGCCGAAAAACAGGGGGTTATAATGAAAAACTGTTTTTT.